The 31 T cell receptor beta chains below were found in one sample sequenced in a study of T cells in Graves' hyperthyroidism and ophthalmopathy. Amplified TCR beta CDR3 regions derived from RNA transcripts. An initial round of RT-PCR targeting the TCR CDR3 relied on the HTBI primer set. MiXCR, run by TCRdb on the multiplex PCR reads, gives a single entry per CDR3 protein. The sample lists over 350,000 distinct CDR3 sequences, about 14% occurring once. The sample consisted of blood. The source is a man aged 50 or older with Graves' ophthalmopathy.

This clonotype was picked up a small number of times. The J gene is TRBJ1-1, the V gene TRBV29-1; D unresolved. V was trimmed by 6 bases and J by 3 bases, leaving 11 bases between them. From germline, CDR1 is SQVTM and CDR2 ANQGSEA. This CDR3 has 12 residues. This CDR3 reads CSVDGRDTEAFF. In DNA, the CDR3 is TGCAGCGTGGATGGACGGGACACTGAAGCTTTCTTT.

This clonotype was seen at least ten times. The chain recombines TRBV18 with TRBJ2-5; TRBD2 matches 7 bases. This CDR3 has 16 residues. V gave up 2 bases and J gave up 1 base; unmatched junction bases: 7. The V gene's germline CDR1 is KGHSH and CDR2 LQKENI. The CDR3 is CASSPELAGIQETQYF. CDR3 in DNA: TGTGCCAGCTCACCAGAATTAGCGGGCATCCAAGAGACCCAGTACTTC.

This clonotype was observed at least ten times. This chain uses TRBV30 with TRBJ1-3; 8 nucleotides line up with TRBD1. The germline CDR1 and CDR2 sequences are GTSNPN and SVGIG (reference sequence). The CDR3 sequence is 14 residues long. The J segment lost 3 bases and the V segment lost 1 base, leaving 2 bases of the junction unmatched. CDR3 bases: TGTGCCTGGAGTGCAGGGGGCGGTGGAAACACCATATATTTT. This sequence encodes CAWSAGGGGNTIYF.

The genes are TRBV19 and TRBJ1-5; TRBD1 is a possible D gene (5 bases). This CDR3 region has 14 residues. Trimming stripped 5 bases from V and 9 bases from J, with 17 bases between. Germline V gene sequence: CDR1 LNHDA, CDR2 SQIVND (reference sequence). CDR3 in amino acids: CASSSGRNIGPQHF. The DNA for the CDR3 is TGTGCCAGTAGTTCGGGACGGAATATAGGGCCCCAGCATTTT.

This clonotype was recorded at least ten times. This chain links TRBV7-8 with TRBJ2-7, with TRBD1 matching 9 bases. The V and J ends lost 5 bases and 6 bases, in that order; junction bases with no gene match: 8. The CDR3 loop spans 14 amino acids. CDR1 is SGHVS and CDR2 is FQNEAQ in the germline V gene. CDR3 in amino acids: CASSARDRASEQYF. Here the CDR3 DNA reads TGTGCCAGCAGCGCACGGGACAGGGCGAGCGAGCAGTACTTC.

This clonotype was observed a handful of times. This chain joins TRBV4-1 and TRBJ1-5; TRBD1 is a possible D gene (6 bases). V lost 0 bases, J lost 0 bases, and 12 bases lay in between. The CDR3 has 17 amino acids. Germline-derived CDR1 and CDR2 are MGHRA and YSYEKL. CDR3 region: CASSQDPTGYSNQPQHF. For the CDR3, the DNA is TGCGCCAGCAGCCAAGACCCCACAGGGTATAGCAATCAGCCCCAGCATTTT.

In regard to this clonotype: The conserved final phenylalanine or tryptophan is absent from the CDR3, which likely points to a read error. The rearrangement uses TRBV2 and TRBJ2-3, with 9 nucleotides matching TRBD2. J lost 0 bases, V lost 4 bases, and 11 bases had no gene match. The germline gives CDR1 SNHLY, CDR2 FYNNEI. The CDR3 has 18 residues. CDR3 amino acids: CASSGNSGRLTSTDTQYL. Written as DNA, the CDR3 is TGTGCCAGCAGTGGGAACAGCGGGAGGCTAACTAGCACAGATACGCAGTATCTT.

The table lists this clonotype with many counts. The chain links TRBV3-1 to TRBJ2-7; D might be TRBD1 (5 bases). CDR1 and CDR2 (germline): LGHDT, YNNKEL (reference sequence). The CDR3 consists of 12 residues. Trimming took off 4 bases at V and 7 bases at J, with 11 bases between the two ends. In DNA form, the CDR3 reads TGTGCCAGCAGCCCAAGCAGGGCGGAGCAGTACTTC. It specifies CASSPSRAEQYF.

The genes are TRBV20-1 and TRBJ1-6, with 7 bases fitting TRBD1. J was trimmed by 9 bases and V by 4 bases; bases with no gene match: 12. This CDR3 has 15 amino acids. Per germline, CDR1 DFQATT and CDR2 SNEGSKA (reference sequence). This chain's CDR3 is CSAKARQGLISPLHF. The CDR3 coding sequence is TGCAGTGCTAAAGCAAGACAGGGTCTGATTTCACCCCTCCACTTT.

This clonotype has ten or more counts. CDR3 coding DNA: TGTGCCAGCAGTTATCCGGGACTAGCGGGAGGGCCTGGGGAGACCCAGTACTTC. This encodes CASSYPGLAGGPGETQYF. The chain employs TRBV6-5 and TRBJ2-5; TRBD2 matches at 16 bases. Germline V gene sequence: CDR1 MNHEY, CDR2 SVGAGI. Losses at the gene ends were 3 bases for V and 5 bases for J; bases not matched to a gene: 9. This CDR3 contains 18 residues.

Of note for this clonotype: A read error may explain this, as a much larger clone is one base away. This chain joins TRBV3-1 and TRBJ2-7; 7 bases align to TRBD1. The CDR3 totals 14 residues. Germline loops: CDR1 LGHDT, CDR2 YNNKEL (reference sequence). The CDR3 region has the DNA TGTGCCAGCAGCCGCGAGACAGGGTCCCACGAGCAGTGCTTC. This translates into CASSRETGSHEQCF.

This clonotype occurred many times. The chain carries TRBV18 and TRBJ2-2; TRBD1 is a possible D gene (5 bases). CDR3 size: 14 residues. The germline V and J ends were trimmed by 2 bases and 4 bases, with 8 bases remaining between them. Germline V lookup: CDR1 KGHSH, CDR2 LQKENI. As DNA, the CDR3 is TGTGCCAGCTCACCATCAGGGATCACCGGGGAGCTGTTTTTT. Its protein product is CASSPSGITGELFF. The whole variable domain, filled in from reference TRBV18 and TRBJ2-2, reads NAGVMQNPRHLVRRRGQEARLRCSPMKGHSHVYWYRQLPEEGLKFMVYLQKENIIDESGMPKERFSAEFPKEGPSILRIQQVVRGDSAAYFCASSPSGITGELFFGEGSRLTVL.

This clonotype was seen many times. J is TRBJ1-1 and V is TRBV7-9; TRBD1 is a possible D gene (5 bases). The ends were cut back, 3 bases at V and 5 bases at J, with 10 bases in the middle. The CDR3 consists of 13 residues. In germline, CDR1 is SEHNR, CDR2 FQNEAQ (reference sequence). The CDR3 sequence is CASSFGGGTEAFF. The CDR3, as DNA: TGTGCCAGCAGCTTCGGGGGAGGGACTGAAGCTTTCTTT. Full variable domain (rest looked up from reference TRBV7-9 and TRBJ1-1): DTGVSQNPRHKITKRGQNVTFRCDPISEHNRLYWYRQTLGQGPEFLTYFQNEAQLEKSRLLSDRFSAERPKGSFSTLEIQRTEQGDSAMYLCASSFGGGTEAFFGQGTRLTVV.

This clonotype was counted many times. The rearrangement uses TRBV20-1 and TRBJ2-7, with TRBD1 matching 11 bases. Germline CDR1 DFQATT, CDR2 SNEGSKA (reference sequence). CDR3 length equals 16 residues. With 1 base clipped from V and 0 bases from J, the junction kept 5 bases outside the gene matches. In DNA, the CDR3 is TGCAGTGCTAGAGGGGGTGGGACAGGGGGCTCCTACGAGCAGTACTTC. Amino acids: CSARGGGTGGSYEQYF.

Worth noting for this clonotype: The CDR3 does not close with the conserved phenylalanine or tryptophan, likely indicating a read error. This rearrangement joins TRBV18 to TRBJ1-2; D not resolved. This CDR3 is built from 16 residues. Trimming pared 1 base from V and 3 bases from J, leaving 15 bases between. Germline V gene lookup returns CDR1 KGHSH and CDR2 LQKENI. The CDR3: CASSPRPVGPDYGYTS. CDR3 coding DNA: TGTGCCAGCTCACCACGACCGGTAGGGCCCGACTATGGCTACACCTCC.

This clonotype showed up just a few times. J is TRBJ2-7 and V is TRBV14; 7 bases line up with TRBD1. This CDR3 contains 18 residues. CDR1 is SGHDN, CDR2 FVKESK, per germline. V was clipped by 1 base and J by 1 base; unmatched bases: 13. CDR3 bases: TGTGCCAGCAGCCAAGTTGGGACAGTTCCTCACAATTCCTACGAGCAGTACTTC. Protein: CASSQVGTVPHNSYEQYF.

This clonotype has a count of ten or more. The chain employs TRBV20-1 and TRBJ2-5, with unresolved D. There are 13 residues in the CDR3. V lost 3 bases to trimming and J lost 2 bases, with 10 bases between them. The germline gives CDR1 DFQATT, CDR2 SNEGSKA (reference sequence). The CDR3 DNA reads TGCAGTGCTAGGAAACTCATTCAAGAGACCCAGTACTTC. Its translation is CSARKLIQETQYF.

This clonotype was seen ten or more times. The chain recombines TRBV12-3 or TRBV12-4 with TRBJ2-7, with TRBD1 matching over 7 bases. V shed 6 bases, J shed 2 bases, and the junction held 10 bases outside the gene matches. CDR3 length: 15 amino acids. The CDR3 DNA sequence: TGTGCCAGCAGCCCGACAGGGATAAGAGCCTACGAGCAGTACTTC. This sequence encodes CASSPTGIRAYEQYF.

The CDR3 reads CATSDNRDRGANYGYTF. The CDR3 nucleotides are TGTGCCACCAGTGATAACCGGGACAGGGGAGCTAACTATGGCTACACCTTC. This rearrangement joins TRBV24-1 to TRBJ1-2; 10 bases align to TRBD1. There are 17 residues in the CDR3. CDR1 is KGHDR and CDR2 is SFDVKD in the germline V gene. V trimming: 3 bases; J trimming: 0 bases; junction bases outside the gene matches: 6.

This clonotype was counted many times. The chain employs TRBV20-1 and TRBJ1-2; D is uncertain. CDR1 is DFQATT, CDR2 SNEGSKA, per germline (reference sequence). This CDR3 is built from 12 residues. Trimming took off 7 bases at V and 0 bases at J, with 9 bases between the two ends. The CDR3 protein is CSVSGPNYGYTF. The CDR3 nucleotides are TGCAGTGTTTCCGGGCCTAACTATGGCTACACCTTC.

The CDR3 region has the DNA TGTGCCAGCAGGGGGGAAAATAGCGCCTCCTACAATGAGCAGTTCTTC. As protein: CASRGENSASYNEQFF. This chain links TRBV7-2 with TRBJ2-1; D is perhaps TRBD1 or TRBD2 (5 bases each). Deletions cut 6 bases from V and 0 bases from J, with 15 bases between. The germline gives CDR1 SGHTA, CDR2 FQGNSA. The CDR3 loop spans 16 amino acids.

This clonotype was counted many times. This chain's CDR3 is CATAGGRVGEQYF. The CDR3, as DNA: TGTGCCACCGCTGGCGGGAGGGTAGGCGAGCAGTACTTC. The chain is built from TRBV6-1 and TRBJ2-7; TRBD2 agrees at 9 bases. Per the germline V gene, CDR1 is MNHNS and CDR2 is SASEGT. This CDR3 spans 13 amino acids. Unmatched junction bases numbered 10, after V lost 10 bases and J lost 6 bases.

This clonotype has just a few counts. J is TRBJ2-5 and V is TRBV5-4; TRBD2 agrees at 7 bases. After removal of 5 bases from V and 1 base from J, the junction contained 5 bases not matched to a gene. The CDR3 runs to 14 residues. Germline values: CDR1 SGHNT, CDR2 YYREEE (reference sequence). In DNA form, the CDR3 reads TGTGCCAGCAGGAAGGCGGGAGCCCAAGAGACCCAGTACTTC. This translates into CASRKAGAQETQYF.

Many counts were recorded for this clonotype. This rearrangement joins TRBV30 to TRBJ1-1, with D possibly TRBD1 on 5 matching bases. This CDR3 spans 14 amino acids. Germline-derived CDR1 and CDR2 are GTSNPN and SVGIG (reference sequence). V dropped 1 base and J dropped 6 bases, with 15 bases sitting between them. CDR3 sequence: CAWSGHQGRAEAFF. The CDR3 DNA is TGTGCCTGGAGTGGACACCAGGGAAGGGCTGAAGCTTTCTTT.

In its sample, this clonotype was seen many times. The chain couples TRBV10-3 to TRBJ2-7; D may correspond to TRBD1 or TRBD2 (5 bases each). Germline V gives CDR1 ENHRY, CDR2 SYGVKD. V lost 5 bases to trimming and J lost 0 bases, with 11 bases between them. The CDR3 runs to 14 residues. The CDR3, as DNA: TGTGCCATCAGTATGGGGACCACCTCCTACGAGCAGTACTTC. It encodes CAISMGTTSYEQYF.

As to this clonotype: One base away lies a much larger clone, so this may be a sequencing read error. The rearrangement uses TRBV6-9 and TRBJ2-6; D is possibly TRBD1 (5 bases). The CDR3 consists of 18 residues. CDR1 and CDR2 from the germline V gene are MNHGY and SVAAGI. The CDR3 is CASSYYGRRSSGANILTF. DNA of the CDR3: TGTGCCAGCAGTTACTACGGGCGACGGAGCTCTGGGGCCAACATCCTGACTTTC.

The rearrangement uses TRBV28 and TRBJ1-5; no reliable D call. This CDR3 comprises 14 residues. The V gene lost 6 bases and the J gene lost 0 bases, with 9 bases spanning the gap. The germline gives CDR1 MDHEN, CDR2 SYDVKM. The CDR3 DNA sequence: TGTGCCAGCAGAACTGGCGGTAGCAATCAGCCCCAGCATTTT. Its protein product is CASRTGGSNQPQHF. The entire variable domain, with the rest obtained from reference TRBV28 and TRBJ1-5, is as follows: DVKVTQSSRYLVKRTGEKVFLECVQDMDHENMFWYRQDPGLGLRLIYFSYDVKMKEKGDIPEGYSVSREKKERFSLILESASTNQTSMYLCASRTGGSNQPQHFGDGTRLSIL.

This clonotype has a count of ten or more. The chain uses TRBV5-1 and TRBJ1-5; D unclear. This CDR3 spans 16 amino acids. CDR1 is SGHRS, CDR2 YFSETQ, per germline. Trimming took off 0 bases at V and 2 bases at J, with 12 bases between the two ends. The CDR3 DNA is TGCGCCAGCAGCTTGGGAAGTAGTCGTGGCAATCAGCCCCAGCATTTT. This sequence encodes CASSLGSSRGNQPQHF.

Many counts were recorded for this clonotype. The chain carries TRBV24-1 and TRBJ1-2; D is unresolved. Trimming took 7 bases from V and 2 from J, leaving 10 bases between them. This CDR3 region has 13 residues. Germline CDR1 is KGHDR and CDR2 is SFDVKD. CDR3 DNA: TGTGCCACCAGGTTGGGATCAAACTATGGCTACACCTTC. It yields the protein CATRLGSNYGYTF.

In its sample, this clonotype was seen many times. CDR3 loop: CSAVDRGSYEQYF. Written as DNA, the CDR3 is TGCAGTGCTGTAGACAGGGGGTCCTACGAGCAGTACTTC. The chain couples TRBV20-1 to TRBJ2-7, with 9 bases lining up with TRBD1. J lost 1 base, V lost 5 bases, and 3 bases had no gene match. Per the germline V gene, CDR1 is DFQATT and CDR2 is SNEGSKA (reference sequence). This CDR3 has 13 residues.

The rearrangement links TRBV30 to TRBJ1-1; TRBD1 matches 8 bases. The junction had 10 bases not matched to a gene; V was cut back by 5 bases and J by 5 bases. Per the germline V gene, CDR1 is GTSNPN and CDR2 is SVGIG (reference sequence). The CDR3 has 14 amino acids. The CDR3 here is CAWGKQGEDTEAFF. In DNA, the CDR3 is TGTGCCTGGGGAAAACAGGGGGAGGATACTGAAGCTTTCTTT.